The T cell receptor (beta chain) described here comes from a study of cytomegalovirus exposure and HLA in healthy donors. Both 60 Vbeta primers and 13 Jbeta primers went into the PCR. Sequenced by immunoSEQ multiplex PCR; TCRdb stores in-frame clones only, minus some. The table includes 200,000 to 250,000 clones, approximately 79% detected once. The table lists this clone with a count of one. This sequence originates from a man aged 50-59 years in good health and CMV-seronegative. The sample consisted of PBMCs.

The DNA of the CDR3 is TGTGCCAGCAGCCTCCAGGACTATCGGAAGTACGAGCAGTACTTC. This translates into CASSLQDYRKYEQYF. The chain combines TRBV5-6 with TRBJ2-7; possibly TRBD2 for D (6 bases). Germline CDR1 SGHDT, CDR2 YYEEEE. V lost 4 bases and J lost 4, with 18 bases in between. The length of the CDR3 is 15 residues.